This T cell receptor beta chain comes out of a study of OX40 agonist ivuxolimab in advanced cancers. Study-level information: Participants, approximately 83% male, averaged about 59 years of age, ranging from about 23 to 79.

Blood was sampled at baseline, cycle 4 day 1, and cycle 7 day 1. Study results and limitations: Among patients with partial responses at 0.1-3.0 mg/kg, clonal expansion was among the lowest.

There are 13 residues in the CDR3. The germline V gene encodes CDR1 MNHNY and CDR2 SVGAGI (reference sequence). V lost 6 bases, J lost 5 bases, and 14 bases lay in between. Profiling relied on immunoSEQ multiplex PCR, and the TCRdb table lists in-frame clones only, not all of them. The sample lists roughly 69,000 clones; approximately 90% were seen once. On this clone itself: Its specificity is not known.

The chain links TRBV6-6 to TRBJ2-7; D possibly corresponds to TRBD2 (6 bases). This receptor was taken from an adult with an advanced solid tumor such as melanoma, head and neck, liver or kidney cancer. The sample in question was CD4+ or CD8+ T cells sorted from blood, obtained in a trial of the OX40 agonist ivuxolimab. The CDR3 DNA reads TGTGCCAGCAGAGGACTGCCGGGAGACGAGCAGTACTTC. Its translation is CASRGLPGDEQYF.